Following are 15 T cell receptor beta chains from one sample sequenced in a study of T cell responses to AZD1222 COVID-19 vaccine. Assay: immunoSEQ multiplex PCR; the TCRdb copy retains only in-frame clones and omits some. Of over 120,000 clones detected, around 92% appear once; the ten largest clones hold 12%. Sample: peripheral blood, taken after recovery from COVID-19. These TCRs come from an adult who had recovered from COVID-19.

The chain links TRBV2 to TRBJ1-6; TRBD1 agrees at 8 bases. The CDR3 is 18 amino acids. The trim removed 2 bases at V and 2 bases at J, leaving 8 bases unmatched. The germline V gene encodes CDR1 SNHLY and CDR2 FYNNEI. CDR3 sequence: CASSERGQEFTYNSPLHF. The CDR3 region has the DNA TGTGCCAGCAGTGAAAGGGGACAGGAATTCACCTATAATTCACCCCTCCACTTT.

The rearrangement joins TRBV28 to TRBJ2-7, with D possibly being TRBD2 (6 bases). The CDR3 spans 15 residues. Trimming left V 6 bases short and J 6 bases short, with 21 bases between. Germline CDR1 MDHEN, CDR2 SYDVKM. The CDR3 nucleotides are TGTGCCAGCAGCGAGCCAACAGGTCACGGGGGCGAGCAGTACTTC. Residues: CASSEPTGHGGEQYF.

This rearrangement joins TRBV6-5 to TRBJ2-1, with 7 bases aligning to TRBD2. Trimming at V came to 11 bases and at J to 0 bases, leaving 7 bases not matched to a gene. The CDR3 loop spans 14 amino acids. Germline values: CDR1 MNHEY, CDR2 SVGAGI. The CDR3 region is CAAGDGSSYNEQFF. Here the CDR3 DNA reads TGTGCCGCGGGGGACGGGAGCTCCTACAATGAGCAGTTCTTC.

There are a few counts of this clone. This rearrangement joins TRBV2 to TRBJ1-5, with 7 bases matching TRBD1. Germline V CDR1 and CDR2: SNHLY, FYNNEI. CDR3 length: 16 residues. V lost 4 bases, J lost 2 bases, and 8 bases stayed unmatched. CDR3 amino acids: CASSAGQGVRNQPQHF. The CDR3 nucleotides are TGTGCCAGCAGTGCTGGTCAGGGGGTGCGCAATCAGCCCCAGCATTTT.

The V gene is TRBV3-1 (or the pseudogene TRBV3-2), the J gene TRBJ2-1, with D unclear. This CDR3 region has 18 residues. Germline V gene sequence: CDR1 LGHDT, CDR2 YNNKEL (reference sequence). V lost 1 base, J lost 1 base, and 17 bases lay in between. The CDR3 reads CASSQVKGLSGSYNEQFF. The CDR3 bases are TGTGCCAGCAGCCAAGTAAAGGGCCTCAGTGGGTCCTACAATGAGCAGTTCTTC.

J is TRBJ2-1 and V is TRBV4-2, with a tentative D call TRBD2 (6 bases). Between the trimmed V and J ends, which lost 1 base and 0 bases, there was a span of 10 bases. Germline CDR1 reads LGHNA; CDR2 reads YNFKEQ. CDR3 length equals 16 residues. This CDR3 is CASSQGWRDSYNEQFF. Written as DNA, the CDR3 is TGTGCCAGCAGCCAAGGATGGCGGGACTCCTACAATGAGCAGTTCTTC.

V gene TRBV28 combines with J gene TRBJ1-4; D gene uncertain. This CDR3 spans 13 amino acids. Germline V lookup: CDR1 MDHEN, CDR2 SYDVKM. The V gene lost 5 bases and the J gene lost 3 bases, with 7 bases spanning the gap. This CDR3 is CASSTPPNEKLFF. The CDR3 region has the DNA TGTGCCAGCAGTACACCCCCTAATGAAAAACTGTTTTTT.

The chain recombines TRBV30 with TRBJ1-1; D might be TRBD1 (5 bases). With 8 bases removed from V and 7 bases from J, the gap between germline ends came to 17 bases. Germline CDR1 is GTSNPN and CDR2 is SVGIG (reference sequence). This CDR3 contains 12 residues. The CDR3 DNA reads TGTGCCGCCAAACCCGGGGGAGGTGAAGCTTTCTTT. As protein: CAAKPGGGEAFF. Combining the CDR3 with reference TRBV30 and TRBJ1-1 gives the whole variable domain SQTIHQWPATLVQPVGSPLSLECTVEGTSNPNLYWYRQAAGRGLQLLFYSVGIGQISSEVPQNLSASRPQDRQFILSSKKLLLSDSGFYLCAAKPGGGEAFFGQGTRLTVV.

The CDR3 nucleotides read TGTGCCAGCAGCGTATTTACTAGCGGGAGAACTAGGTACGAGCAGTACTTC. As protein: CASSVFTSGRTRYEQYF. The V gene is TRBV11-2, the J gene TRBJ2-7; 11 bases align to TRBD2. The V and J ends lost 5 bases and 4 bases, in that order; junction bases with no gene match: 13. Per germline, CDR1 SGHAT and CDR2 FQNNGV. This CDR3 contains 17 residues.

The chain links TRBV7-9 to TRBJ1-1; D may be TRBD1 (5 bases). The germline CDR1 and CDR2 sequences are SEHNR and FQNEAQ (reference sequence). V lost 2 bases, J lost 4 bases, and 11 bases lay in between. CDR3 length: 14 amino acids. The CDR3 DNA reads as TGTGCCAGCAGCTTAAGGTCGGGGGGCACTGAAGCTTTCTTT. Amino acids: CASSLRSGGTEAFF.

J is TRBJ1-1 and V is TRBV2; no definite D call. Looked up from germline, CDR1 is SNHLY and CDR2 is FYNNEI. V was shortened by 4 bases and J by 4 bases, with 10 bases between the two germline ends. The CDR3 contains 13 residues. The CDR3: CASSVLESTEAFF. CDR3 coding DNA: TGTGCCAGCAGTGTTTTAGAGAGCACTGAAGCTTTCTTT.

This chain links TRBV5-1 with TRBJ1-5, with a tentative D call TRBD1 (5 bases). This CDR3 is built from 17 residues. V lost 0 bases to trimming and J lost 1 base, with 14 bases between them. CDR1 is SGHRS and CDR2 is YFSETQ in the germline V gene. The CDR3: CASSLAIGKGSNQPQHF. The CDR3 DNA reads TGCGCCAGCAGCTTGGCCATCGGGAAGGGGAGCAATCAGCCCCAGCATTTT.

V is TRBV7-9 and J is TRBJ1-2; D not resolved. CDR3 length equals 12 residues. From germline, CDR1 is SEHNR and CDR2 FQNEAQ (reference sequence). The V gene lost 5 bases and the J gene lost 11 bases, with 15 bases spanning the gap. CDR3 region: CASSQTRKNYTF. CDR3 coding DNA: TGTGCCAGCAGCCAAACACGAAAAAATTACACCTTC.

V gene TRBV28 combines with J gene TRBJ2-7; either TRBD1 or TRBD2 may supply D (5 bases each). Germline CDR1 and CDR2: MDHEN and SYDVKM. This CDR3 contains 13 residues. Trimming took 3 bases from V and 4 from J, leaving 10 bases between them. The CDR3 region is CASSFQWGYEQYF. In DNA, the CDR3 is TGTGCCAGCAGTTTTCAGTGGGGGTACGAGCAGTACTTC. Drawing the rest from reference TRBV28 and TRBJ2-7, the complete variable domain is DVKVTQSSRYLVKRTGEKVFLECVQDMDHENMFWYRQDPGLGLRLIYFSYDVKMKEKGDIPEGYSVSREKKERFSLILESASTNQTSMYLCASSFQWGYEQYFGPGTRLTVT.

The V call is TRBV6-5, the J call TRBJ1-2; 8 bases map to TRBD1. The CDR3 loop spans 13 amino acids. CDR1 and CDR2 from the germline V gene are MNHEY and SVGAGI. V shed 6 bases and J 6 bases; nucleotides not matched to a gene: 6. The CDR3 DNA follows: TGTGCCAGCAGCTACGGACAGGGTAATGGCTACACCTTC. Translation gives CASSYGQGNGYTF.